This TCR beta chain was identified during a study of blood T cells in healthy people across ages. The junction had 2 bases not matched to a gene; V was cut back by 1 base and J by 3 bases. Per germline, CDR1 MNHNY and CDR2 SVGAGI (reference sequence). The length of the CDR3 is 14 residues. PCR was performed a second time for about 7 to 12 cycles using a sample-barcoded 5' primer and a J-beta primer mix. From the 5' RACE reads, TCRdb called clonotypes with MiXCR, one entry per CDR3 protein. This table holds roughly 680,000 distinct CDR3 sequences, over 40% found once. This clonotype came up many times.

Sample: blood. The chain combines TRBV6-6 with TRBJ2-7; 8 nucleotides agree with TRBD1. The receptor was derived from a woman aged 80 or over in good health. Here the CDR3 reads CASSYFGQGYEQYF. CDR3 sequence (DNA): TGTGCCAGCAGTTACTTTGGACAGGGCTACGAGCAGTACTTC.